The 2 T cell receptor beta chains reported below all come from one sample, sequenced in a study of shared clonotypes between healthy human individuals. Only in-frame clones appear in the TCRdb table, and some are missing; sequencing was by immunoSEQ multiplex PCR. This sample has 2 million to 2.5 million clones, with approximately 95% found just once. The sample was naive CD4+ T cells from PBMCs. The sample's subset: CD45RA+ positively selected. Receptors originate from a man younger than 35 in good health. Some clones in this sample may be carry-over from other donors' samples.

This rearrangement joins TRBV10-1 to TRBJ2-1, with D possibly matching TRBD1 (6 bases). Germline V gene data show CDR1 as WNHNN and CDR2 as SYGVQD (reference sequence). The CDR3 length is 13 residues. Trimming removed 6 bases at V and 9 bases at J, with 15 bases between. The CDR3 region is CASRVDSVGEQFF. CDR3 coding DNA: TGCGCCAGCAGGGTGGACAGCGTGGGTGAGCAGTTCTTC.

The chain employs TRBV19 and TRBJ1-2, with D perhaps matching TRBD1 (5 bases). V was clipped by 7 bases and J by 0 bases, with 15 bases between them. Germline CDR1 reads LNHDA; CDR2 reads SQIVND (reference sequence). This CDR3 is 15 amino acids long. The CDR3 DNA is TGTGCCAGTATGGCGAGGGGCGATCCTAACTATGGCTACACCTTC. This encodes CASMARGDPNYGYTF.